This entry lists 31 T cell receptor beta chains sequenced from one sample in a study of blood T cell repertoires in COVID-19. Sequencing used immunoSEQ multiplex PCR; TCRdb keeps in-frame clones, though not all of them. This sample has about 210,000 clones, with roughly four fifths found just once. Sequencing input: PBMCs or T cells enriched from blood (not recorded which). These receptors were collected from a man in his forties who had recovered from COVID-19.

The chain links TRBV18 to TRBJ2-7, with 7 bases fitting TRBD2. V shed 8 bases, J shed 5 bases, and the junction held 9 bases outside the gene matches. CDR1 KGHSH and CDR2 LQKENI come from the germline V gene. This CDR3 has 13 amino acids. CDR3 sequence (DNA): TGTGCCAGCGGAGGCGGGAGCGGCCACGAGCAGTACTTC. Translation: CASGGGSGHEQYF.

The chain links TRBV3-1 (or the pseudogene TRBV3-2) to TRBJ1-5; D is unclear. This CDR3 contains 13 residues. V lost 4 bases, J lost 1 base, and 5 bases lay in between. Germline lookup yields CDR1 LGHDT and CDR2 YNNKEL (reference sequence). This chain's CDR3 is CASSRASNQPQHF. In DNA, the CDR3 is TGTGCCAGCAGCCGCGCCAGCAATCAGCCCCAGCATTTT.

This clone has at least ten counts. CDR3 in DNA: TGTGCCACCAGTGGGAACTCCAGACTAGCGGGTTACACAGATACGCAGTATTTT. Translating it yields CATSGNSRLAGYTDTQYF. V is TRBV24-1 and J is TRBJ2-3; 10 nucleotides agree with TRBD2. The V gene end was trimmed by 5 bases and the J gene end by 2 bases; junction bases not matched to a gene: 12. CDR3 size: 18 residues. Germline V gives CDR1 KGHDR, CDR2 SFDVKD.

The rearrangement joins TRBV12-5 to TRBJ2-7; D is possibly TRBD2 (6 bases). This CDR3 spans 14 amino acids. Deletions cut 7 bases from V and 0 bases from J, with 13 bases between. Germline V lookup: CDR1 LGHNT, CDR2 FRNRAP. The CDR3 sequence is CASAPRGTSYEQYF. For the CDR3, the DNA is TGTGCTAGTGCCCCGCGGGGAACCTCCTACGAGCAGTACTTC.

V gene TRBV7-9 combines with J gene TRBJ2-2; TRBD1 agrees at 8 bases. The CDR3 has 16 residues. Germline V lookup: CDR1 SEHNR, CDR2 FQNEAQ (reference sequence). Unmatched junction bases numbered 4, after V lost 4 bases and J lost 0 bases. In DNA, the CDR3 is TGTGCCAGCAGCTCCAGGACAGGGTCGAACACCGGGGAGCTGTTTTTT. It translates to CASSSRTGSNTGELFF.

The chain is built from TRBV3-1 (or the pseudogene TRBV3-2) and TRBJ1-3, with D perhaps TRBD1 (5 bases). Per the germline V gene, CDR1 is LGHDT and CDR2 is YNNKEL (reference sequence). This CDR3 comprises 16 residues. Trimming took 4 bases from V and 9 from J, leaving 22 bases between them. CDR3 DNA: TGTGCCAGCAGCCCCCCCACACAGGACCTGGGTAGCACCATATATTTT. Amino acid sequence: CASSPPTQDLGSTIYF.

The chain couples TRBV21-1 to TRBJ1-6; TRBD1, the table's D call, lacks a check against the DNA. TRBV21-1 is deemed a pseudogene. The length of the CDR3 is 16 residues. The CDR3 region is CASSTRPGQFNSPLHF. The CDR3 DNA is TGTGCCAGCTCGACGAGGCCGGGACAGTTTAATTCACCCCTCCACTTT.

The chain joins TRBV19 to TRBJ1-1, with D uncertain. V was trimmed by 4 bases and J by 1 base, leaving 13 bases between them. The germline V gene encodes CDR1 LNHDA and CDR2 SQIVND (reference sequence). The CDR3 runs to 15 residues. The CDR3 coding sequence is TGTGCCAGTAGTAAAGCAGGAACCAAGAACACTGAAGCTTTCTTT. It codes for CASSKAGTKNTEAFF.

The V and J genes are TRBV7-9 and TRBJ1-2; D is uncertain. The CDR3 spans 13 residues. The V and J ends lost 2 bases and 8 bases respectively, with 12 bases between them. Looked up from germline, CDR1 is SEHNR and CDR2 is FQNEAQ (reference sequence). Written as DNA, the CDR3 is TGTGCCAGCAGCTTACACGGACTAATGGGCTACACCTTC. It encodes CASSLHGLMGYTF. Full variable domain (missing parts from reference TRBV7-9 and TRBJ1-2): DTGVSQNPRHKITKRGQNVTFRCDPISEHNRLYWYRQTLGQGPEFLTYFQNEAQLEKSRLLSDRFSAERPKGSFSTLEIQRTEQGDSAMYLCASSLHGLMGYTFGSGTRLTVV.

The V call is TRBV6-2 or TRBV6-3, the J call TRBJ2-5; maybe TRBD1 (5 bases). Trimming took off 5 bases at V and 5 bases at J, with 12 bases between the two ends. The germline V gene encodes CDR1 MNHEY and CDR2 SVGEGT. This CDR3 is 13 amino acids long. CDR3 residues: CASSETDRETQYF. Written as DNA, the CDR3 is TGTGCCAGCAGTGAGACAGACCGGGAGACCCAGTACTTC.

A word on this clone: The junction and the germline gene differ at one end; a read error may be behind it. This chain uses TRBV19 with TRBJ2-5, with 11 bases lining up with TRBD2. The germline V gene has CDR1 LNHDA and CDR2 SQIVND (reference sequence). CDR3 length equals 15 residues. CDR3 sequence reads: CASNIAGGVQETQYF. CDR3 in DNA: TGTGCCAGTAATATAGCGGGGGGGGTCCAAGAGACCCAGTACTTC.

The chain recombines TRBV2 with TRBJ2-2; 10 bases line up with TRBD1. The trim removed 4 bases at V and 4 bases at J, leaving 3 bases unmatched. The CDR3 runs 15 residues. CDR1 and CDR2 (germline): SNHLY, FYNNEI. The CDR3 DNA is TGTGCCAGCAGTGGGACAGGGGGATCCACCGGGGAGCTGTTTTTT. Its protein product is CASSGTGGSTGELFF.

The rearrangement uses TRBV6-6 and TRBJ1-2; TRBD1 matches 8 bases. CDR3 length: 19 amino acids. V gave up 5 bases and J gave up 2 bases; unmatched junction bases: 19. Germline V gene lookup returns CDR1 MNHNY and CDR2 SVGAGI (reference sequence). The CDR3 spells CASSPLPGQGQSINYGYTF. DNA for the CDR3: TGTGCCAGCAGTCCCCTTCCCGGACAGGGACAATCAATCAACTATGGCTACACCTTC.

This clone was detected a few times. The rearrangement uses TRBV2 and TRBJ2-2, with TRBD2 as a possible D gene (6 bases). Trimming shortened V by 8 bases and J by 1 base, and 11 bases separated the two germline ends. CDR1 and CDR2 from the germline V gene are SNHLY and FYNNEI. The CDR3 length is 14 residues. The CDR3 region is CASRRGGNTGELFF. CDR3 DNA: TGTGCCAGCCGTCGGGGAGGGAACACCGGGGAGCTGTTTTTT.

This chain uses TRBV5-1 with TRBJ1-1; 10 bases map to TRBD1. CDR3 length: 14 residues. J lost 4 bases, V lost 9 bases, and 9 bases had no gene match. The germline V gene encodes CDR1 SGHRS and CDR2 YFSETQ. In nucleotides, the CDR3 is TGCGCCACGTCGACAGGGGGCTTGGGCACTGAAGCTTTCTTT. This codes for CATSTGGLGTEAFF.

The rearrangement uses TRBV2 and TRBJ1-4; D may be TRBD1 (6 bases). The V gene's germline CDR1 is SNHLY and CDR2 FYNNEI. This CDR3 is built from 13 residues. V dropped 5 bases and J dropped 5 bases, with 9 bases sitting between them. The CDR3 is CASSWGGNEKLFF. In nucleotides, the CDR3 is TGTGCCAGCAGTTGGGGGGGCAATGAAAAACTGTTTTTT.

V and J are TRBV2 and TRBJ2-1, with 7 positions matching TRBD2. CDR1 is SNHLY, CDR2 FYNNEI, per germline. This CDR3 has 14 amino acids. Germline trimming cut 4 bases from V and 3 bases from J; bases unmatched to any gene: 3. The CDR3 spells CASSVSGRYNEQFF. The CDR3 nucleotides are TGTGCCAGCAGTGTTAGCGGGCGCTACAATGAGCAGTTCTTC.

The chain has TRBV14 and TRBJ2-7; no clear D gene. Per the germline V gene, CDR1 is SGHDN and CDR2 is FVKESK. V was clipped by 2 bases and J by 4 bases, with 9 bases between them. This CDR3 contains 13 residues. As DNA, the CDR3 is TGTGCCAGCAGCCAACTAGGTCAGTACGAGCAGTACTTC. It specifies CASSQLGQYEQYF.

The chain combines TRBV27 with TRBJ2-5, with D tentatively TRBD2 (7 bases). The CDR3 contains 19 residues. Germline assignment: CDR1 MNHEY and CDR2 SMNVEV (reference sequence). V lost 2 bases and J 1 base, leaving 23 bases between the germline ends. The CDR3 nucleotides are TGTGCCAGCAGTTTAAGTGGCGGACTAGAGGGGGGATTCCAAGAGACCCAGTACTTC. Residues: CASSLSGGLEGGFQETQYF.

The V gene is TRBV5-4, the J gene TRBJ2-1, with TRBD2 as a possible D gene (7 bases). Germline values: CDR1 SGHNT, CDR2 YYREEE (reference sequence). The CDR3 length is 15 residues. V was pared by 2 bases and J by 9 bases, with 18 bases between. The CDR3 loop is CASSFGLLADSEQFF. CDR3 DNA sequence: TGTGCCAGCAGCTTCGGTCTGCTAGCGGACAGTGAGCAGTTCTTC.

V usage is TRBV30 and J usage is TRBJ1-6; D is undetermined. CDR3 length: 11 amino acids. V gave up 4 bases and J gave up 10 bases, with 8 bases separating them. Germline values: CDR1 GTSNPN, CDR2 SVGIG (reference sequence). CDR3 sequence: CAWTRGSPLHF. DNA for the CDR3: TGTGCCTGGACGCGAGGCTCACCCCTCCACTTT.

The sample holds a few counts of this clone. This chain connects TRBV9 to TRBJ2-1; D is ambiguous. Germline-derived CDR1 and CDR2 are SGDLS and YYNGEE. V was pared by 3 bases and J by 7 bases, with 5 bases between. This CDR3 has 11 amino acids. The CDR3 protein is CASSARNEQFF. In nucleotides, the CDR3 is TGTGCCAGCAGCGCTAGGAATGAGCAGTTCTTC.

CDR3 coding DNA: TGTGCCTGGAGCGGATCGACAGGGGGGAATTCACCCCTCCACTTT. It is translated as CAWSGSTGGNSPLHF. The rearrangement links TRBV30 to TRBJ1-6; 9 bases line up with TRBD1. This CDR3 is built from 15 residues. V gave up 3 bases and J gave up 7 bases; unmatched junction bases: 7. Germline V gene sequence: CDR1 GTSNPN, CDR2 SVGIG (reference sequence).

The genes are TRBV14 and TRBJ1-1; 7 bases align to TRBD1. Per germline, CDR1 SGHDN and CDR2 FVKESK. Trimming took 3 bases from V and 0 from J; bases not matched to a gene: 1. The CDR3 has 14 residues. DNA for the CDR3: TGTGCCAGCAGCCAGACAGGGCTGAACACTGAAGCTTTCTTT. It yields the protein CASSQTGLNTEAFF. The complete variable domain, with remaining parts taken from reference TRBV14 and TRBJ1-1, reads EAGVTQFPSHSVIEKGQTVTLRCDPISGHDNLYWYRRVMGKEIKFLLHFVKESKQDESGMPNNRFLAERTGGTYSTLKVQPAELEDSGVYFCASSQTGLNTEAFFGQGTRLTVV.

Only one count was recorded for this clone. The CDR3: CASSHRGPYEQYF. The CDR3 region has the DNA TGTGCCAGCAGCCACAGGGGGCCCTACGAGCAGTACTTC. The chain recombines TRBV3-1 (or the pseudogene TRBV3-2) with TRBJ2-7; 8 bases line up with TRBD1. Trimming cost V 3 bases and J 2 bases; bases outside gene matches: 0. The CDR3 contains 13 residues. Germline lookup yields CDR1 LGHDT and CDR2 YNNKEL (reference sequence).

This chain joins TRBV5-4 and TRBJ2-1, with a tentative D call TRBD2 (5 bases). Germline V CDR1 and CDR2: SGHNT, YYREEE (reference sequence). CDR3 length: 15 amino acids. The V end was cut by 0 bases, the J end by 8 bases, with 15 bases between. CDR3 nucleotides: TGTGCCAGCAGCTTGGGACTTTACCCCGGGGATGAGCAGTTCTTC. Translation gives CASSLGLYPGDEQFF.

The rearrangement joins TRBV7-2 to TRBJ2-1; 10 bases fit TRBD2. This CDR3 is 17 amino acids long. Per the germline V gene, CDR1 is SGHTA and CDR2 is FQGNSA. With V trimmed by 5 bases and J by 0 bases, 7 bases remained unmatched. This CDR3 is CASSHTSGTYSYNEQFF. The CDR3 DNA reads TGTGCCAGCAGCCACACTAGCGGGACCTACTCCTACAATGAGCAGTTCTTC.

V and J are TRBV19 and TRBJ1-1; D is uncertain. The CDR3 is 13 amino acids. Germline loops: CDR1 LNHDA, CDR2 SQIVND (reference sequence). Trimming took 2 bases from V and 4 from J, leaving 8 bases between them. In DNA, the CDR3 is TGTGCCAGTAGTATAAGCAGCGGCACTGAAGCTTTCTTT. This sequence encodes CASSISSGTEAFF.

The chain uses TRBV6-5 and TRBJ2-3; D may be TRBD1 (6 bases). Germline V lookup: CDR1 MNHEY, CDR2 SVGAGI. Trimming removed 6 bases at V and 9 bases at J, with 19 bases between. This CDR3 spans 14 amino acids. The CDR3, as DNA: TGTGCCAGCAGGGCCAGGGGCCCGACGAGCACGCAGTATTTT. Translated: CASRARGPTSTQYF.

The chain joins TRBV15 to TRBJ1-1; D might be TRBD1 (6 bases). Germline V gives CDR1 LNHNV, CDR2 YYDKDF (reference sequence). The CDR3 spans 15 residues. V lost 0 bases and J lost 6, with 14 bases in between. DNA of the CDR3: TGTGCCACCAGCAGAGATCGTACAGGGATCGCTGAAGCTTTCTTT. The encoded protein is CATSRDRTGIAEAFF.

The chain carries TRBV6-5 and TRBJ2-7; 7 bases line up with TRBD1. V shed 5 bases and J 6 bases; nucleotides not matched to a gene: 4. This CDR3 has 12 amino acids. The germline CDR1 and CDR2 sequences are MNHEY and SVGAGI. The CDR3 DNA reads TGTGCCAGCAGTAGACAGGGCCCCGAGCAGTACTTC. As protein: CASSRQGPEQYF.